This T cell receptor beta chain comes out of a study of blood T cell repertoires in COVID-19. The CDR3 length is 11 residues. The V and J ends lost 3 bases and 7 bases respectively, with 2 bases between them. Germline values: CDR1 SGHDT, CDR2 YYEEEE. Original analysis: Amplification from reference gene primers served as the basis for estimated nucleated cell counts. The data were produced by immunoSEQ multiplex PCR, yet TCRdb's version contains in-frame clones alone and is incomplete. Clone size and the V and J calls come from that table; the DNA yielded D and trimming. The table lists over 200,000 clones, around four fifths of them singletons, with approximately 8% in the top ten.

Sequencing was carried out using peripheral blood. The rearrangement links TRBV5-6 to TRBJ1-6; no clear D. The TCR sequence derives from a woman aged 45-65 years with active or convalescent COVID-19. The CDR3 reads CASSSNSPLHF. CDR3 sequence (DNA): TGTGCCAGCAGCTCGAATTCACCCCTCCACTTT.